This record looks at one TCR beta chain sequence and its context. TCRdb's table, derived via immunoSEQ multiplex PCR, lists solely in-frame clones and lacks some. The sample includes approximately 210,000 clones, approximately 90% of them seen just once. This sample is drawn from a study of blood T cell repertoires in COVID-19. Between the trimmed V and J ends, which lost 4 bases and 1 base, there was a span of 7 bases. The germline V gene encodes CDR1 ENHRY and CDR2 SYGVKD. The CDR3 totals 13 residues. The chain has TRBV10-3 and TRBJ2-5; the D is unclear. What was sequenced was peripheral blood. The clonotype comes from a man aged 30 to 39 who had recovered from COVID-19. For the CDR3, the DNA is TGTGCCATCAGTGGATACACCCAAGAGACCCAGTACTTC. Translation: CAISGYTQETQYF.